The 5 T cell receptor beta chains below were found in one sample sequenced in a study of lymphopenia after photon versus proton radiotherapy (dated 2019 in TCRdb). Receptor amplification or capture employed the immunoSEQ multiplex PCR assay. Not all clones reach the TCRdb copy of this immuneACCESS table, which keeps in-frame sequences only. Checked studies attribute under half of the gap to unresolved V genes and leave the rest unexplained. The sample contains about 40,000 clones, around 84% of them found a single time. Approximately 10% of the sample rests with the top ten. This specimen consisted of peripheral blood, obtained from a patient treated with proton-based radiotherapy. The receptors derive from a woman in her 70s with pancreatic cancer. Some clones in this sample may be carry-over from other donors' samples.

The chain links TRBV7-2 to TRBJ1-1; TRBD1 might be the D (6 bases). Trimming took off 3 bases at V and 5 bases at J, with 13 bases between the two ends. Germline lookup yields CDR1 SGHTA and CDR2 FQGNSA. The CDR3 is 14 residues long. The CDR3 DNA sequence: TGTGCCAGCAGCTTGGCGGCGGGGGCTACTGAAGCTTTCTTT. It codes for CASSLAAGATEAFF.

This clone was seen once. The chain carries TRBV5-5 and TRBJ1-2, with D unresolved. The V gene lost 1 base and the J gene lost 0 bases, with 4 bases spanning the gap. The CDR3 runs 13 residues. Germline V gene data show CDR1 as SGHKS and CDR2 as YYEKEE (reference sequence). In nucleotides, the CDR3 is TGTGCCAGCAGCTTGTCCCCTAACTATGGCTACACCTTC. Protein sequence: CASSLSPNYGYTF.

The rearrangement uses TRBV5-4 and TRBJ2-6; tentatively, D is TRBD1 (6 bases). This CDR3 is 19 amino acids long. The germline gives CDR1 SGHNT, CDR2 YYREEE (reference sequence). The germline V and J ends were trimmed by 4 bases and 1 base, with 21 bases remaining between them. The CDR3 nucleotides are TGTGCCAGCAGCCGTCCCGTAGGCAGGGGATTGTCTGGGGCCAACGTCCTGACTTTC. Protein sequence: CASSRPVGRGLSGANVLTF. Supplemented by reference TRBV5-4 and TRBJ2-6, the full variable domain reads ETGVTQSPTHLIKTRGQQVTLRCSSQSGHNTVSWYQQALGQGPQFIFQYYREEENGRGNFPPRFSGLQFPNYSSELNVNALELDDSALYLCASSRPVGRGLSGANVLTFGAGSRLTVL.

V usage is TRBV15 and J usage is TRBJ2-2; D may be TRBD1 (6 bases). Trimming took 1 base from V and 0 from J, leaving 12 bases between them. Germline CDR1 LNHNV, CDR2 YYDKDF (reference sequence). The CDR3 is 17 amino acids. The CDR3 region has the DNA TGTGCCACCAGCAGAGTTCGGGCAGGGGCGAACACCGGGGAGCTGTTTTTT. It specifies CATSRVRAGANTGELFF.

The chain is built from TRBV5-4 and TRBJ2-3; 10 nucleotides line up with TRBD2. Per the germline V gene, CDR1 is SGHNT and CDR2 is YYREEE (reference sequence). This CDR3 region has 15 residues. V lost 0 bases and J lost 6; bases outside the gene matches: 4. In nucleotides, the CDR3 is TGTGCCAGCAGCTTGGCTAGCGGGGGAGTGGATACGCAGTATTTT. It encodes CASSLASGGVDTQYF.